The present entry profiles one TCR beta chain with its context. Its antigen has not been determined. No much larger clone exists at a distance of one base, and base qualities are not known. The sample belongs to a study of cytomegalovirus exposure and HLA in healthy donors (TCRdb year 2017). Describing the broader study: According to a later analysis, one platform produced both the approximately 110 validation repertoires and the 670 or so repertoires of the first cohort. The study was designed to test whether signatures of past pathogen exposure could be identified by cataloging public T cell receptors. A separate validation cohort of 100 to 150 different subjects was used in addition to the roughly 640-subject first cohort. To predict cytomegalovirus infection status, the study brought together high-throughput TCR immunosequencing, statistical association of individual TCRs with disease status, and machine learning.

The cysteine opens and the phenylalanine closes a CDR3 of 15 amino acids. Left in the record is the CDR3 DNA by itself, 45 bases read in frame from the first base. Relative to germline, V is 6 bases shorter and J is 14 bases shorter, with 23 bases between their ends. In the germline V gene, CDR1 corresponds to SNHLY and CDR2 to FYNNEI. The library relied on the immunoSEQ multiplex PCR assay. Under the source paper's analysis protocol: A statistical classification framework was developed to diagnose cytomegalovirus status using the catalog of TCR beta chain sequences. TCRdb holds this immuneACCESS table with in-frame rearrangements only. Some clones are missing; in checked studies, unresolved V genes explain under half, and the rest has no known cause. That table gives V, J and clone size, and the DNA gave D and trimming. The sample contains roughly 75,000 clones, approximately 95% of them found a single time. The ten top clones hold 2.5% to 3.5% of the sample.

What the work shows at the level of the full study, not this receptor alone: Three of the identified cytomegalovirus-associated TCR beta chains were confirmed in vitro to be specific for cytomegalovirus antigens. The study gave a list of 150 to 200 TCR beta chains associated with cytomegalovirus. In both the original and validation cohorts, the classifier was reported to diagnose cytomegalovirus status with high specificity and sensitivity. Subsequent analysis determined that TCRs grouped into clusters in the first cohort also showed a tendency toward co-occurrence across the 130 or so validation repertoires, and approximately 94% of cluster scores exceeded 0. The authors suggested that the approach could potentially be generalized to other disease states and immunological phenotypes. The validation cohort had no HLA typing available for a later analysis, so co-occurrence within that cohort was assessed over all 120 or so repertoires. Across donors, most TCR sequences were observed very rarely, whereas some public TCRs were present in many individuals.

The donors were included in the validation cohort of roughly 130 subjects, a group kept apart from the roughly 730-subject first cohort. The chain joins TRBV2 to TRBJ1-6; TRBD1 might be the D gene, on 6 matching bases. The receptor comes from a young woman in good health and CMV-seropositive. The sequenced sample consisted of PBMCs. The CDR3 has the sequence CASSPNGYRVLALHF. The base sequence is TGTGCCAGCAGCCCGAATGGGTACAGGGTTTTGGCCCTCCACTTT.